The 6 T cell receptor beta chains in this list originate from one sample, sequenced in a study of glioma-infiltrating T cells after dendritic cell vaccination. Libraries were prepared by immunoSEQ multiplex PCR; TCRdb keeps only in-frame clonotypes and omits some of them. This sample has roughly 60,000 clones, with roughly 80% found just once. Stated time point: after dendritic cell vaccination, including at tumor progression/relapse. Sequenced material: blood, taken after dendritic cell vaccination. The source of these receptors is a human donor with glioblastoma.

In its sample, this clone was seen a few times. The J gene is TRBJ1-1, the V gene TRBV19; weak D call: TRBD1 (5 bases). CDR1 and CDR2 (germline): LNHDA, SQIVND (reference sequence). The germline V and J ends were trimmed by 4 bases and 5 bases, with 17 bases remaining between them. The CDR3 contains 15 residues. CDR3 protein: CASSRPQGTGTEAFF. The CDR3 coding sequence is TGTGCCAGTAGTAGGCCCCAGGGAACCGGAACTGAAGCTTTCTTT.

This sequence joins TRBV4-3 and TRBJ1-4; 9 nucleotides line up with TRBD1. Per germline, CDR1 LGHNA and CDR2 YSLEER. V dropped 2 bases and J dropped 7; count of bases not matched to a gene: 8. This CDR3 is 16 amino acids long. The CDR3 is CASSQIPGTGFEKLFF. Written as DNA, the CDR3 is TGCGCCAGCAGCCAAATACCCGGGACAGGGTTTGAAAAACTGTTTTTT.

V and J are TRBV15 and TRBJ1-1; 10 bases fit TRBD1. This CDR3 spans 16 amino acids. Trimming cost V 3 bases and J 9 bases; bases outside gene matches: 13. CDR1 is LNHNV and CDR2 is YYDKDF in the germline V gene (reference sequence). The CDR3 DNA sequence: TGTGCCACCAGCAGGGCCAAAGGACAGGGGGTTGGAAAAGCTTTCTTT. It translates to CATSRAKGQGVGKAFF.

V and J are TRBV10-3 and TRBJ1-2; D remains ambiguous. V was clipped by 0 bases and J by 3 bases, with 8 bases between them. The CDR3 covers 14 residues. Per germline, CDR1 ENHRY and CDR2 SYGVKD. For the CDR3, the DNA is TGTGCCATCAGTGAGTCTCGGCAGGACTATGGCTACACCTTC. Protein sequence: CAISESRQDYGYTF.

CDR3 nucleotides: TGTGCCAGCAGCTTAGGGACAGGGAACTACAATGAGCAGTTCTTC. Translation gives CASSLGTGNYNEQFF. The J gene is TRBJ2-1, the V gene TRBV11-3; 8 bases are a match to TRBD1. Germline CDR1 reads SGHNT; CDR2 reads YENEEA. V dropped 1 base and J dropped 3; count of bases not matched to a gene: 2. The CDR3 sequence is 15 residues long.

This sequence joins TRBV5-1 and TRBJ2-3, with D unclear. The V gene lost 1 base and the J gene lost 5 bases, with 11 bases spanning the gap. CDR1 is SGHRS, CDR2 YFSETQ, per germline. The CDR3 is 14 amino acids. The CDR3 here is CASSLSPGGDTQYF. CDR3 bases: TGCGCCAGCAGCTTGTCTCCTGGCGGAGATACGCAGTATTTT.